The T cell receptor beta chain under discussion was sequenced for a study of shared clonotypes between healthy human individuals. The study's findings and limits: As a rule, naive subsets had a larger estimated richness than memory subsets.

The protocol was immunoSEQ multiplex PCR, while the TCRdb copy is restricted to in-frame clones and leaves out a portion. The table includes around 720,000 clones, roughly 72% detected once. Per germline, CDR1 SEHNR and CDR2 FQNEAQ (reference sequence). The CDR3 loop spans 14 amino acids. Trimming removed 3 bases from V and 6 bases from J; junction bases left unmatched: 5. Details on this clone: What it binds is unknown.

The sample comprised memory CD4+ T cells sorted from blood. Indicated subset: CD45RA-negative fraction. This receptor was identified in a woman aged 25 to 45 in good health. This chain joins TRBV7-9 and TRBJ2-3, with 8 bases aligning to TRBD2. The CDR3 loop reads CASSFSAGGDTQYF. In DNA, the CDR3 is TGTGCCAGCAGCTTCTCGGCGGGAGGCGATACGCAGTATTTT.